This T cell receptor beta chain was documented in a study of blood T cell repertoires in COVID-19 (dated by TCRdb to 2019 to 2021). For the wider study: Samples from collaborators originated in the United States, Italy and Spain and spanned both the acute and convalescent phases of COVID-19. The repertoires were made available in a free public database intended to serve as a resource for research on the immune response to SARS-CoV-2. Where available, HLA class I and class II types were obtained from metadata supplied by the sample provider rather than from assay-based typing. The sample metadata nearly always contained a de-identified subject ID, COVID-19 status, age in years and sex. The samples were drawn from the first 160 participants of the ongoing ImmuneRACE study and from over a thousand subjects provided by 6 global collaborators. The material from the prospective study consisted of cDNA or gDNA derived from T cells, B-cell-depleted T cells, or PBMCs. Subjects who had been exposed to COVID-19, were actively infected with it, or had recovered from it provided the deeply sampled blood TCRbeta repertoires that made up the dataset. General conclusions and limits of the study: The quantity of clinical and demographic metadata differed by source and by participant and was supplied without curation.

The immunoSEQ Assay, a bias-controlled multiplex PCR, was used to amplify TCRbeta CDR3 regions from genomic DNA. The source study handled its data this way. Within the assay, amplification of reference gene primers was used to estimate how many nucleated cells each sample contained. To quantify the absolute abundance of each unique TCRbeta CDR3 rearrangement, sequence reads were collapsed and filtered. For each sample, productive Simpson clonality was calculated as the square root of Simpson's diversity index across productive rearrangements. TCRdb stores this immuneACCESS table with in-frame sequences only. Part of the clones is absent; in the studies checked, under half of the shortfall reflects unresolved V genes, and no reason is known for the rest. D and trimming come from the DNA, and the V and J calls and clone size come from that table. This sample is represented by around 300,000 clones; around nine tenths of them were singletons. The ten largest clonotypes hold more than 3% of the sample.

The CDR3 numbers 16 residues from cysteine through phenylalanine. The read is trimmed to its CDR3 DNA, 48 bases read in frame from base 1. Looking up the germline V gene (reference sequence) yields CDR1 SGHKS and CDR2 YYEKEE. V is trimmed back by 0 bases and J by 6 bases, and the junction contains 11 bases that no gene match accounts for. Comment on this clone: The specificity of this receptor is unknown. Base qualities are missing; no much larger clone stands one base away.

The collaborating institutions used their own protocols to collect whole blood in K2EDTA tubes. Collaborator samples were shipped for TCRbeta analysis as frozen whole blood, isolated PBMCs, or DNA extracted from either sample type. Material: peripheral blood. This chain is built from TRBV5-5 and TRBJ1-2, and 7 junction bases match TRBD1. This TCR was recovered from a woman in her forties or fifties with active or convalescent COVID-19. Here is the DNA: TGTGCCAGCAGCTTGGCCCTTGACAGGGTCCGAGATGGCTACACCTTC. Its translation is CASSLALDRVRDGYTF. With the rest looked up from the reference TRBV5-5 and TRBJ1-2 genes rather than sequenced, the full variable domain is DAGVTQSPTHLIKTRGQQVTLRCSPISGHKSVSWYQQVLGQGPQFIFQYYEKEERGRGNFPDRFSARQFPNYSSELNVNALLLGDSALYLCASSLALDRVRDGYTFGSGTRLTVV.